The 25 T cell receptor beta chains reported below all come from one sample, sequenced in a study of human CD4 T cells and Enterobacteriaceae. Only in-frame clones appear in the TCRdb table, and some are missing; sequencing was by immunoSEQ multiplex PCR. The sample has roughly 28,000 clones, approximately 78% seen once. The memory gate held CD4+ cells that were not CD45RA+CCR7+CD95- naive cells, over 95% pure. The sequencing sample was made of memory CD4+ T cells from blood. These TCRs come from a human donor in good health.

V gene TRBV7-2 combines with J gene TRBJ2-7; a weak D match, TRBD1 (5 bases). CDR1 and CDR2 (germline): SGHTA, FQGNSA. V was shortened by 5 bases and J by 0 bases, with 11 bases between the two germline ends. This CDR3 is built from 14 residues. CDR3 DNA sequence: TGTGCCAGCAGCCTCGACAGACCCTCCTACGAGCAGTACTTC. As protein: CASSLDRPSYEQYF.

In DNA, the CDR3 is TGTGCCAGCAGTTTTGGGAGTCTCAACGGAGAGACCCAGTACTTC. Protein product: CASSFGSLNGETQYF. This sequence joins TRBV28 and TRBJ2-5; D possibly corresponds to TRBD2 (5 bases). Germline CDR1 and CDR2: MDHEN and SYDVKM. V was shortened by 3 bases and J by 4 bases, with 15 bases between the two germline ends. This CDR3 spans 15 amino acids.

The chain joins TRBV5-6 to TRBJ2-4; D remains ambiguous. V lost 0 bases, J lost 2 bases, and 21 bases lay in between. This CDR3 comprises 19 residues. The germline V gene encodes CDR1 SGHDT and CDR2 YYEEEE. CDR3 sequence: CASSLVAGDPASTKNIQYF. In DNA, the CDR3 is TGTGCCAGCAGCTTGGTAGCAGGAGACCCAGCTAGTACCAAAAACATTCAGTACTTC.

In its sample, this clone was seen a few times. This sequence joins TRBV7-2 and TRBJ1-2; no firm D call. The germline V gene encodes CDR1 SGHTA and CDR2 FQGNSA. This CDR3 comprises 13 residues. The V end lost 1 base, the J end lost 4 bases, and 7 bases lay between the germline ends. Here the CDR3 reads CASSLGGSYGYTF. In DNA, the CDR3 is TGTGCCAGCAGCTTAGGGGGAAGCTATGGCTACACCTTC.

There are a few counts of this clone. The rearrangement joins TRBV28 to TRBJ1-2; D is unresolved. The CDR3 covers 14 residues. In germline, CDR1 is MDHEN, CDR2 SYDVKM. Trimming removed 1 base at V and 8 bases at J, with 14 bases between. The CDR3 region has the DNA TGTGCCAGCAGTTTATCGGGTCCCTTTAGGGGCTACACCTTC. Translation gives CASSLSGPFRGYTF.

The DNA for the CDR3 is TGTGCCAGCAGCTCGACCCCCGTAAGAACGGGAGGGAAGGGGTATTTT. Protein sequence: CASSSTPVRTGGKGYF. This chain joins TRBV5-4 and TRBJ2-3; TRBD2 agrees at 8 bases. CDR3 length equals 16 residues. V shed 3 bases, J shed 14 bases, and the junction held 20 bases outside the gene matches. Germline-derived CDR1 and CDR2 are SGHNT and YYREEE (reference sequence).

This chain uses TRBV30 with TRBJ2-7; TRBD1 matches at 7 bases. This CDR3 has 14 residues. The V gene end was trimmed by 3 bases and the J gene end by 2 bases; junction bases not matched to a gene: 7. Per the germline V gene, CDR1 is GTSNPN and CDR2 is SVGIG (reference sequence). The CDR3 region is CAWRLGQATYEQYF. In nucleotides, the CDR3 is TGTGCCTGGAGGTTAGGACAGGCCACCTACGAGCAGTACTTC. The variable domain in full, with the rest retrieved from reference TRBV30 and TRBJ2-7, is SQTIHQWPATLVQPVGSPLSLECTVEGTSNPNLYWYRQAAGRGLQLLFYSVGIGQISSEVPQNLSASRPQDRQFILSSKKLLLSDSGFYLCAWRLGQATYEQYFGPGTRLTVT.

This clone was observed a few times. V gene TRBV30 combines with J gene TRBJ1-1; the D is unclear. Trimming stripped 3 bases from V and 2 bases from J, with 4 bases between. CDR1 and CDR2 (germline): GTSNPN, SVGIG (reference sequence). This CDR3 region has 11 residues. CDR3 sequence (DNA): TGTGCCTGGAGGGGCAACACTGAAGCTTTCTTT. Amino acids: CAWRGNTEAFF. The full variable domain, its missing parts supplied by reference TRBV30 and TRBJ1-1, is SQTIHQWPATLVQPVGSPLSLECTVEGTSNPNLYWYRQAAGRGLQLLFYSVGIGQISSEVPQNLSASRPQDRQFILSSKKLLLSDSGFYLCAWRGNTEAFFGQGTRLTVV.

This clone was observed a single time. The chain joins TRBV6-5 to TRBJ1-1, with 10 positions matching TRBD1. The ends lost 7 bases at V and 5 bases at J; junction bases unmatched: 10. The CDR3 loop spans 15 amino acids. Germline V gene sequence: CDR1 MNHEY, CDR2 SVGAGI. This CDR3 reads CASKKDRGLKTEAFF. The CDR3 DNA reads as TGTGCCAGCAAAAAAGACAGGGGGCTAAAGACTGAAGCTTTCTTT.

The table lists this clone with a count of one. The V gene is TRBV6-1, the J gene TRBJ1-1; D possibly corresponds to TRBD1 (6 bases). Germline lookup yields CDR1 MNHNS and CDR2 SASEGT. Between the trimmed V and J ends, which lost 5 bases and 4 bases, there was a span of 8 bases. The CDR3 is 12 residues long. CDR3 amino acids: CASSQGGTEAFF. CDR3 nucleotides: TGTGCCAGCAGTCAAGGGGGCACTGAAGCTTTCTTT.

This clone has a single count. The chain recombines TRBV2 with TRBJ2-5; tentative D call: TRBD2 (5 bases). Germline-derived CDR1 and CDR2 are SNHLY and FYNNEI. Trimming took off 6 bases at V and 1 base at J, with 12 bases between the two ends. There are 14 residues in the CDR3. CDR3 coding DNA: TGTGCCAGCAGCTTCCGTGCGGGCCAAGAGACCCAGTACTTC. Its translation is CASSFRAGQETQYF.

This chain uses TRBV5-1 with TRBJ2-7, with D uncertain. Deletions cut 3 bases from V and 5 bases from J, with 12 bases between. Germline CDR1 is SGHRS and CDR2 is YFSETQ. The CDR3 has 13 residues. The chain's CDR3 is CASSSGDGNEQYF. CDR3 bases: TGCGCCAGCAGCTCAGGCGATGGGAACGAGCAGTACTTC.

The CDR3 loop is CATSLAPKRRYQETQYF. DNA for the CDR3: TGTGCCACCAGCCTGGCCCCTAAGCGGCGGTACCAAGAGACCCAGTACTTC. The V call is TRBV15, the J call TRBJ2-5, with D maybe TRBD2 (5 bases). From germline, CDR1 is LNHNV and CDR2 YYDKDF (reference sequence). The CDR3 has 17 amino acids. V dropped 5 bases and J dropped 0 bases, with 19 bases sitting between them.

V and J are TRBV11-3 and TRBJ2-3, with D possibly called TRBD1 or TRBD2 (5 bases each). The CDR3 is 16 residues long. V was trimmed by 5 bases and J by 7 bases, leaving 22 bases between them. Germline CDR1 and CDR2: SGHNT and YENEEA. This CDR3 is CASSREVGARRNTQYF. For the CDR3, the DNA is TGTGCCAGCAGCCGAGAAGTCGGGGCACGAAGAAATACGCAGTATTTT.

The chain combines TRBV7-8 with TRBJ1-3; D ambiguous. V was clipped by 1 base and J by 0 bases, with 4 bases between them. The CDR3 is 14 amino acids. Per germline, CDR1 SGHVS and CDR2 FQNEAQ. As DNA, the CDR3 is TGTGCCAGCAGCTTAGATTACTCTGGAAACACCATATATTTT. Its protein product is CASSLDYSGNTIYF.

This chain uses TRBV7-2 with TRBJ1-6; D might be TRBD1 (5 bases). Deletions cut 3 bases from V and 10 bases from J, with 10 bases between. CDR3 length: 13 residues. Germline loops: CDR1 SGHTA, CDR2 FQGNSA. CDR3 sequence: CASSFPGASPLHF. The CDR3 DNA is TGTGCCAGCAGCTTTCCCGGGGCATCACCCCTCCACTTT.

This rearrangement joins TRBV7-2 to TRBJ1-1, with TRBD1 matching 8 bases. The CDR3 contains 18 residues. Germline V gives CDR1 SGHTA, CDR2 FQGNSA. Trimming took 6 bases from V and 1 from J; bases not matched to a gene: 16. CDR3 coding DNA: TGTGCCAGCAGGAGATCCCTTCAGGGGGCTTATCGGAACACTGAAGCTTTCTTT. Translation: CASRRSLQGAYRNTEAFF.

The rearrangement uses TRBV7-9 and TRBJ2-7, with unresolved D. CDR1 SEHNR and CDR2 FQNEAQ come from the germline V gene (reference sequence). The CDR3 spans 15 residues. V shed 4 bases and J shed 3 bases, with 16 bases lying between them. CDR3 sequence (DNA): TGTGCCAGCAGCTCCCGGACCGACACGAACTACGAGCAGTACTTC. It encodes CASSSRTDTNYEQYF.

The chain uses TRBV19 and TRBJ1-2; 9 bases fit TRBD1. Trimming removed 5 bases from V and 4 bases from J; junction bases left unmatched: 8. This CDR3 has 15 residues. The V gene's germline CDR1 is LNHDA and CDR2 SQIVND (reference sequence). The CDR3 sequence is CASSDETGGFYGYTF. The CDR3 nucleotides are TGTGCCAGTAGTGACGAGACAGGGGGTTTCTATGGCTACACCTTC.

This clone was observed once. The chain is built from TRBV27 and TRBJ1-5; unclear D gene. CDR1 and CDR2 (germline): MNHEY, SMNVEV (reference sequence). Deletions cut 4 bases from V and 4 bases from J, with 8 bases between. CDR3 size: 13 residues. CDR3 protein: CASSSLGNQPQHF. The CDR3 DNA follows: TGTGCCAGCAGTTCCCTTGGTAATCAGCCCCAGCATTTT.

The chain has TRBV7-6 and TRBJ2-3; 11 positions agree with TRBD2. V lost 5 bases and J lost 0; bases outside the gene matches: 4. Germline V lookup: CDR1 SGHVS, CDR2 FNYEAQ. The CDR3 spans 16 residues. The CDR3 DNA reads as TGTGCCAGCAGCCCACTAGCGGGAGTCAGCACAGATACGCAGTATTTT. Translation: CASSPLAGVSTDTQYF.

The chain uses TRBV6-1 and TRBJ2-1, with 10 bases that match TRBD2. V was pared by 2 bases and J by 3 bases, with 7 bases of the junction left unmatched. The germline CDR1 and CDR2 sequences are MNHNS and SASEGT. CDR3 length: 17 residues. The CDR3 loop reads CASSEQTSGEIYNEQFF. The CDR3, as DNA: TGTGCCAGCAGTGAACAAACTAGCGGGGAGATCTACAATGAGCAGTTCTTC.

The genes are TRBV4-1 and TRBJ2-3, with 8 bases matching TRBD1. The trim removed 4 bases at V and 4 bases at J, leaving 7 bases unmatched. The CDR3 length is 15 residues. CDR1 MGHRA and CDR2 YSYEKL come from the germline V gene. In nucleotides, the CDR3 is TGCGCCAGCAGCCCCATCGGACAGGGCCCAGATACGCAGTATTTT. Residues: CASSPIGQGPDTQYF.

V is TRBV14 and J is TRBJ2-7; weak D call: TRBD2 (6 bases). The CDR3 totals 15 residues. V shed 1 base and J shed 7 bases, with 17 bases lying between them. The germline gives CDR1 SGHDN, CDR2 FVKESK. The chain's CDR3 is CASSQAGTLGSEQYF. CDR3 coding DNA: TGTGCCAGCAGCCAAGCCGGGACTTTGGGAAGTGAGCAGTACTTC. Supplemented by reference TRBV14 and TRBJ2-7, the full variable domain reads EAGVTQFPSHSVIEKGQTVTLRCDPISGHDNLYWYRRVMGKEIKFLLHFVKESKQDESGMPNNRFLAERTGGTYSTLKVQPAELEDSGVYFCASSQAGTLGSEQYFGPGTRLTVT.

The rearrangement links TRBV4-1 to TRBJ1-1; D call uncertain. V lost 3 bases and J lost 0, with 14 bases in between. Germline lookup yields CDR1 MGHRA and CDR2 YSYEKL. This CDR3 contains 16 residues. CDR3 in DNA: TGCGCCAGCAGCCACCCACGGCCCCAGATGAACACTGAAGCTTTCTTT. Its protein is CASSHPRPQMNTEAFF.